The clone carrying this T cell receptor (beta chain) came up a few times. CDR1 is KGHSH, CDR2 LQKENI, per germline. CDR3 length equals 15 residues. Trimming cost V 3 bases and J 2 bases; bases outside gene matches: 4. The treatment: oral pan-JAK inhibitor, 5-10 mg twice daily. These data are taken from a study of CD8+ T cells in alopecia areata. Following RNA extraction, reverse transcription yielded cDNA that acted as the sequencing template. Repertoires were generated with immunoSEQ multiplex PCR, while TCRdb's copy carries only in-frame clones and drops some. The sample records around 270,000 clones, more than 45% being singletons.

The clonotype was recovered from a human donor with alopecia areata. The chain couples TRBV18 to TRBJ2-3, with TRBD1 identical over 8 bases. Sample: CD4+ T cells sorted from blood, taken at week 24, from a patient treated with tofacitinib. DNA of the CDR3: TGTGCCAGCTCACCCAGACAGGGGACCACAGATACGCAGTATTTT. Amino acid sequence: CASSPRQGTTDTQYF.